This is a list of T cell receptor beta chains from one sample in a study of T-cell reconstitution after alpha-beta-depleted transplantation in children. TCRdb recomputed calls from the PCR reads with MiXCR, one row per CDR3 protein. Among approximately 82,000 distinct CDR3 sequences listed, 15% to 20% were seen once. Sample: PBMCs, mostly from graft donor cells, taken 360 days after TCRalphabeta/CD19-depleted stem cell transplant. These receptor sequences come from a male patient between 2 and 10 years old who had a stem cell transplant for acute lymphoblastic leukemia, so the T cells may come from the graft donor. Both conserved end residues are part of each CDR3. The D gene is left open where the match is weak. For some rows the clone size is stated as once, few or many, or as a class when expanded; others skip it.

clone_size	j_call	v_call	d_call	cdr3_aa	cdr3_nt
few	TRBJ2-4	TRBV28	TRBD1	CASSLTLTGGWNIQYF	TGTGCCAGCAGTTTAACACTGACAGGGGGTTGGAACATTCAGTACTTC
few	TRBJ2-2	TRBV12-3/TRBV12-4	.	CASSFGPNTGELFF	TGTGCCAGCAGTTTCGGTCCGAACACCGGGGAGCTGTTTTTT
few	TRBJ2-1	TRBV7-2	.	CASSLAAGLRAYNEQFF	TGTGCCAGCAGCTTAGCCGCAGGGCTAAGAGCCTACAATGAGCAGTTCTTC
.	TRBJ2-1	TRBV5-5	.	CASSLTMPSYNEQFF	TGTGCCAGCAGCCTGACTATGCCCTCCTACAATGAGCAGTTCTTC
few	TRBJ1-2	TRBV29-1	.	CSVDHGRVYGYTF	TGCAGCGTTGACCATGGCCGCGTCTATGGCTACACCTTC
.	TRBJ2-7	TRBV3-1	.	CAVRPFGSYEQYF	TGTGCCGTCCGCCCGTTCGGTTCGTACGAGCAGTACTTC
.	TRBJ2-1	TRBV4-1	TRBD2	CASSQGRTSRRYNEQFF	TGCGCCAGCAGCCAGGGGAGGACTAGCAGGAGATACAATGAGCAGTTCTTC
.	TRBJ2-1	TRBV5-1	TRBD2	CASSSGGLAGEHNEQFF	TGCGCCAGCAGCTCTGGAGGACTAGCGGGAGAACACAATGAGCAGTTCTTC
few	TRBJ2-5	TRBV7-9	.	CASSLTRGRGETQYF	TGTGCCAGCAGCTTGACACGGGGGCGCGGGGAGACCCAGTACTTC
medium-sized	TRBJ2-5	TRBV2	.	CASSAVTQYF	TGTGCCAGCAGTGCGGTGACCCAGTACTTC
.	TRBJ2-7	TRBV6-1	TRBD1	CASSVSGGFYEQYF	TGTGCCAGCAGTGTATCAGGGGGCTTCTACGAGCAGTACTTC
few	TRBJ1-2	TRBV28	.	CASSWVGGYTF	TGTGCCAGCAGTTGGGTCGGCGGCTACACCTTC
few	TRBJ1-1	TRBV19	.	CASSPMTVRDEAFF	TGTGCCAGTAGTCCAATGACCGTTCGGGATGAAGCTTTCTTT
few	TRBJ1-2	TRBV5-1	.	CASSLSQNYGYTF	TGCGCCAGCAGCTTGAGCCAGAACTATGGCTACACCTTC
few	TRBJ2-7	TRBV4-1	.	CASSHPRTQYEQYF	TGCGCCAGCAGCCATCCTAGGACGCAATACGAGCAGTACTTC
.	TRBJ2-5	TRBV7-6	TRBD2	CASSPHYGLAGRIGTQYF	TGTGCCAGCAGCCCTCACTACGGGCTAGCGGGCCGAATCGGGACCCAGTACTTC
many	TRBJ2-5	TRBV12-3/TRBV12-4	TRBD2	CASSFQRERQETQYF	TGTGCCAGCAGTTTTCAGCGGGAGCGCCAAGAGACCCAGTACTTC
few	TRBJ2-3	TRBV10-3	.	CAIKDSGNTQYF	TGTGCCATCAAGGACAGTGGAAATACGCAGTATTTT
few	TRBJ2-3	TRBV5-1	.	CASSLGGPDTDTQYF	TGCGCCAGCAGCTTGGGGGGTCCCGACACAGATACGCAGTATTTT
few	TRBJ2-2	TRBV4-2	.	CASSQSLRWAGELFF	TGTGCCAGCAGCCAAAGTCTTCGGTGGGCCGGGGAGCTGTTTTTT
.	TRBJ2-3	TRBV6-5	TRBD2	CASSYRLAGHTDTQYF	TGTGCCAGCAGTTACCGACTAGCGGGACACACAGATACGCAGTATTTT
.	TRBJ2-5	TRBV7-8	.	CASSLPVEETQYF	TGTGCCAGCAGCTTACCCGTAGAGGAGACCCAGTACTTC
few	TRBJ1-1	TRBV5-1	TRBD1	CASSLGQGGREAFF	TGCGCCAGCAGCCTAGGACAGGGAGGTCGCGAAGCTTTCTTT
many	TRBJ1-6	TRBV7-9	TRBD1	CASSRQGGNSPLHF	TGTGCCAGCAGCAGACAGGGGGGGAATTCACCCCTCCACTTT
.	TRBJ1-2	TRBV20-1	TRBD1	CSARGQGAGGYTF	TGCAGTGCTAGAGGGCAGGGGGCCGGTGGCTACACCTTC